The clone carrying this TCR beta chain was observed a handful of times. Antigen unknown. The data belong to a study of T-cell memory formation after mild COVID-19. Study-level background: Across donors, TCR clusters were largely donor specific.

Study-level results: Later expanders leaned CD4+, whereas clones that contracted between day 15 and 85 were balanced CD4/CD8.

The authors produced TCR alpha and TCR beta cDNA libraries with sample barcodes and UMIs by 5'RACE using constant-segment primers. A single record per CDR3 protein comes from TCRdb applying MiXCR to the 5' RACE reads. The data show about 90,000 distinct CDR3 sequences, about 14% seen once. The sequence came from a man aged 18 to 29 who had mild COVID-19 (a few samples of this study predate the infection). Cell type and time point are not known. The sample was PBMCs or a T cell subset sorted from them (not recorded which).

CDR3: CASNLAPQGNYGYTF. CDR3 DNA: TGTGCCAGCAACCTAGCTCCGCAGGGAAACTATGGCTACACCTTC. The gene calls are TRBV9 and TRBJ1-2; D is possibly TRBD1 (5 bases). The CDR3 loop spans 15 amino acids. Germline values: CDR1 SGDLS, CDR2 YYNGEE. V lost 6 bases and J lost 2, with 17 bases in between.